The present T cell receptor beta chain was sequenced within a study of type 1 and type 2 diabetes patients. Overall study context: Donors were type 1 diabetes, type 2 diabetes, or nondiabetic controls. T cells were magnetically sorted from PBMCs as CD4+ or CD8+ subsets. The whole study generated approximately 18 million paired-end reads.

Study-wide results and caveats: Both CD4+ and CD8+ type 2 diabetes repertoires showed significantly higher diversity than type 1.

A word on this clonotype: Its antigen remains unknown.

V was shortened by 7 bases and J by 1 base, with 13 bases between the two germline ends. CDR1 is GTSNPN, CDR2 SVGIG, per germline (reference sequence). The CDR3 has 14 residues. Genomic DNA was the PCR template. Amplification of the beta chain CDR3 used 30 forward and 13 reverse multiplex primers. TCRdb re-derived calls from the multiplex PCR reads in MiXCR, one entry per CDR3 protein. Found here are a few hundred thousand distinct CDR3 sequences, around 50% of them singletons; the top ten hold roughly 15%. This receptor was taken from a man aged 18 to 29 with type 2 diabetes. Sequenced: peripheral blood mononuclear cells (PBMCs). V gene TRBV30 combines with J gene TRBJ2-2, with D perhaps matching TRBD1 (7 bases). The CDR3 sequence is CALNRGGNTGELFF. CDR3 bases: TGTGCCTTAAACAGGGGAGGGAACACCGGGGAGCTGTTTTTT. Complete variable domain (other parts from reference TRBV30 and TRBJ2-2): SQTIHQWPATLVQPVGSPLSLECTVEGTSNPNLYWYRQAAGRGLQLLFYSVGIGQISSEVPQNLSASRPQDRQFILSSKKLLLSDSGFYLCALNRGGNTGELFFGEGSRLTVL.